This T cell receptor beta chain was profiled in a study of blood T cells in healthy people across ages. Whole-study findings and limits: Donor CMV status was unknown, possibly confounding expanded clonotype changes. Diversity estimated from one million T cells was considered an underestimate. Older age coincided with a roughly linear decline in TCR beta diversity per million T cells.

The length of the CDR3 is 15 residues. The V end lost 2 bases, the J end lost 2 bases, and 12 bases lay between the germline ends. The germline V gene has CDR1 SGHTA and CDR2 FQGNSA. A note on this clonotype: Its antigen is unknown.

Together with a sample-barcoded 5' primer, a J-beta primer mix was included in a second PCR lasting about 7 to 11 cycles. TCRdb used MiXCR to reprocess the 5' RACE reads, holding one entry per CDR3 protein. The sample has 750,000 or so distinct CDR3 sequences; 20% to 25% are singletons. These data were also reused for a study on T cells of mothers and their children. That study reports: It was related mother-child pairs that showed slightly higher overlap than unrelated pairs, without reaching significance.

This TCR came from a boy younger than 18 in good health. Sequencing was performed on blood. The gene calls are TRBV7-2 and TRBJ2-5, with D unresolved. The CDR3 here is CASSLRNGIQETQYF. DNA for the CDR3: TGTGCCAGCAGCTTAAGGAATGGGATTCAAGAGACCCAGTACTTC.